This entry lists 28 T cell receptor beta chains sequenced from one sample in a study of neurological immune-mediated disorders. TCRdb re-analysed the 5' RACE reads in MiXCR, keeping a single row per CDR3 protein. This table has roughly 14,000 distinct CDR3 sequences, 6% to 8% appearing once. Sequencing was carried out using CD8+ T cells from blood. These receptors all come from a woman aged 40 to 50 in good health.

This clonotype occurred many times. The chain recombines TRBV20-1 with TRBJ2-1, with 9 positions matching TRBD2. CDR1 DFQATT and CDR2 SNEGSKA come from the germline V gene (reference sequence). The trim removed 0 bases at V and 4 bases at J, leaving 10 bases unmatched. CDR3 length: 17 residues. Here the CDR3 DNA reads TGCAGTGCTAGAGATCTGGCGGGGGGGCCGGTATACAATGAGCAGTTCTTC. Its protein product is CSARDLAGGPVYNEQFF.

Within the sample, this clonotype is medium-sized. This sequence joins TRBV19 and TRBJ2-7, with 9 bases matching TRBD1. The junction had 6 bases not matched to a gene; V was cut back by 4 bases and J by 2 bases. Germline V gene data show CDR1 as LNHDA and CDR2 as SQIVND (reference sequence). The CDR3 is made up of 15 amino acids. The CDR3 DNA reads TGTGCCAGTAGTAGGGGACAGGGATTCGCCTACGAGCAGTACTTC. Protein: CASSRGQGFAYEQYF. The variable domain in full, with the rest retrieved from reference TRBV19 and TRBJ2-7, is DGGITQSPKYLFRKEGQNVTLSCEQNLNHDAMYWYRQDPGQGLRLIYYSQIVNDFQKGDIAEGYSVSREKKESFPLTVTSAQKNPTAFYLCASSRGQGFAYEQYFGPGTRLTVT.

Ten or more counts support this clonotype. The rearrangement links TRBV4-2 to TRBJ2-3; possibly TRBD2 for D (5 bases). Germline CDR1 reads LGHNA; CDR2 reads YNFKEQ. V lost 0 bases to trimming and J lost 2 bases, with 15 bases between them. The CDR3 is made up of 17 amino acids. The DNA of the CDR3 is TGTGCCAGCAGCCAAGAGGCGCTAGCACTTCTCACAGATACGCAGTATTTT. This translates into CASSQEALALLTDTQYF.

This clonotype was recorded at least ten times. The chain combines TRBV20-1 with TRBJ2-7; D gene unclear. The CDR3 covers 12 residues. Looked up from germline, CDR1 is DFQATT and CDR2 is SNEGSKA (reference sequence). Deletions cut 5 bases from V and 4 bases from J, with 12 bases between. The DNA of the CDR3 is TGCAGTGCTGACGAGATAGGTTACGAGCAGTACTTC. As protein: CSADEIGYEQYF.

Many counts were recorded for this clonotype. In nucleotides, the CDR3 is TGTGCCAGCAGTATGGACAACCGGGCCTATGGCTACACCTTC. Amino acid sequence: CASSMDNRAYGYTF. The chain recombines TRBV27 with TRBJ1-2; D is perhaps TRBD1 (5 bases). Germline CDR1 is MNHEY and CDR2 is SMNVEV (reference sequence). Trimming stripped 5 bases from V and 4 bases from J, with 14 bases between. This CDR3 is built from 14 residues.

This clonotype occurred many times. V usage is TRBV3-1 and J usage is TRBJ1-1; D might be TRBD1 (5 bases). Germline V CDR1 and CDR2: LGHDT, YNNKEL (reference sequence). The V gene lost 1 base and the J gene lost 4 bases, with 16 bases spanning the gap. The CDR3 sequence is 16 residues long. The CDR3 DNA is TGTGCCAGCAGCCAAGGGGGGGGGGATGGTGGCACTGAAGCTTTCTTT. Protein: CASSQGGGDGGTEAFF.

At least ten counts were recorded for this clonotype. The chain joins TRBV20-1 to TRBJ2-7; the match to TRBD2 covers 8 bases. J was trimmed by 2 bases and V by 5 bases; bases with no gene match: 11. Germline lookup yields CDR1 DFQATT and CDR2 SNEGSKA (reference sequence). CDR3 size: 15 residues. The CDR3 region has the DNA TGCAGTGCTCCCGGGGGGGGGCGGTGGGCCTACGAGCAGTACTTC. It is translated as CSAPGGGRWAYEQYF.

This clonotype was counted ten times or more. The chain employs TRBV10-3 and TRBJ2-7; 10 bases fit TRBD2. The germline V gene encodes CDR1 ENHRY and CDR2 SYGVKD. V was clipped by 6 bases and J by 6 bases; unmatched bases: 11. The CDR3 sequence is 15 residues long. The CDR3 protein is CAIRGVGTSDREQYF. CDR3 coding DNA: TGTGCCATCAGGGGGGTGGGGACTAGCGACCGCGAGCAGTACTTC.

In its sample, this clonotype was seen many times. The chain combines TRBV6-1 with TRBJ1-4; 8 nucleotides align to TRBD1. V gave up 7 bases and J gave up 10 bases; unmatched junction bases: 5. Germline-derived CDR1 and CDR2 are MNHNS and SASEGT. The CDR3 runs to 12 residues. In nucleotides, the CDR3 is TGTGCCAGCATGGACAGGGTTCGAAAACTGTTTTTT. Translated: CASMDRVRKLFF.

This clonotype was seen repeatedly, ten times or more. The rearrangement uses TRBV20-1 and TRBJ2-7; no clear D gene. Germline values: CDR1 DFQATT, CDR2 SNEGSKA (reference sequence). This CDR3 comprises 14 residues. V lost 5 bases and J 3 bases, leaving 17 bases between the germline ends. The chain's CDR3 is CSAPRHTPRYEQYF. CDR3 coding DNA: TGCAGTGCTCCACGCCACACACCTCGCTACGAGCAGTACTTC.

Ten or more counts support this clonotype. The chain joins TRBV20-1 to TRBJ2-3; 10 bases are a match to TRBD2. The V segment lost 3 bases and the J segment 4 bases; nucleotides outside the gene matches: 7. CDR3 length: 15 residues. Germline values: CDR1 DFQATT, CDR2 SNEGSKA (reference sequence). The CDR3 is CSASGLAGAPDTQYF. Written as DNA, the CDR3 is TGCAGTGCTAGCGGCCTAGCGGGAGCCCCAGATACGCAGTATTTT.

Ten or more counts support this clonotype. The chain employs TRBV7-9 and TRBJ2-5; D ambiguous. The CDR3 has 13 amino acids. The V gene lost 4 bases and the J gene lost 2 bases, with 8 bases spanning the gap. Germline V gene data show CDR1 as SEHNR and CDR2 as FQNEAQ (reference sequence). For the CDR3, the DNA is TGTGCCAGCAGCTCCCCGGATCAAGAGACCCAGTACTTC. It yields the protein CASSSPDQETQYF.

This clonotype appeared many times. The rearrangement links TRBV2 to TRBJ2-7; the D is unclear. This CDR3 region has 15 residues. Germline V CDR1 and CDR2: SNHLY, FYNNEI. Deletions cut 3 bases from V and 0 bases from J, with 12 bases between. For the CDR3, the DNA is TGTGCCAGCAGTGAGGGCGAGGATTTCTCCTACGAGCAGTACTTC. This gives the protein CASSEGEDFSYEQYF.

This clonotype was recorded many times. The chain joins TRBV10-3 to TRBJ2-7; 13 bases align to TRBD2. Germline values: CDR1 ENHRY, CDR2 SYGVKD. The CDR3 runs to 19 residues. V lost 4 bases, J lost 1 base, and 13 bases stayed unmatched. The CDR3 sequence: CAISVALGLAGATSYEQYF. The CDR3 region has the DNA TGTGCCATCAGTGTCGCCCTAGGACTAGCGGGGGCCACGTCCTACGAGCAGTACTTC.

This clonotype has at least ten counts. CDR3 sequence reads: CASSQSGGSGELFF. The CDR3 DNA is TGCGCCAGCAGCCAATCAGGGGGCTCCGGGGAGCTGTTTTTT. The chain employs TRBV5-1 and TRBJ2-2, with 8 bases identical to TRBD1. The V gene's germline CDR1 is SGHRS and CDR2 YFSETQ. V shed 4 bases and J 6 bases; nucleotides not matched to a gene: 5. The CDR3 covers 14 residues.

Comments on this clonotype: This may be a read error: a much more frequent sequence differs by one nucleotide. The rearrangement links TRBV7-6 to TRBJ2-1, with TRBD2 identical over 9 bases. Germline assignment: CDR1 SGHVS and CDR2 FNYEAQ. The trim removed 1 base at V and 5 bases at J, leaving 9 bases unmatched. The CDR3 extends over 17 amino acids. The CDR3 is CASSLVRTGGRDNEQFF. The CDR3 bases are TGTGCCAGCAGCTTAGTTCGGACTGGCGGGAGGGACAATGAGCAGTTCTTC.

This clonotype is classed as medium-sized (0.01 to 0.1%). The rearrangement links TRBV28 to TRBJ2-1; 8 nucleotides agree with TRBD2. The V segment lost 4 bases and the J segment 7 bases; nucleotides outside the gene matches: 15. The CDR3 has 17 amino acids. CDR1 and CDR2 from the germline V gene are MDHEN and SYDVKM. The CDR3 spells CASSSPEGREAGNEQFF. CDR3 sequence (DNA): TGTGCCAGCAGTTCCCCCGAGGGGCGGGAGGCCGGGAATGAGCAGTTCTTC.

This clonotype was counted at least ten times. V usage is TRBV7-9 and J usage is TRBJ2-1; D is ambiguous. The V gene's germline CDR1 is SEHNR and CDR2 FQNEAQ (reference sequence). V was trimmed by 4 bases and J by 12 bases, leaving 10 bases between them. The CDR3 has 11 amino acids. CDR3 nucleotides: TGTGCCAGCAGCTCTCTAGGCGGGCAGTTCTTC. Translated, it gives CASSSLGGQFF.

V usage is TRBV3-1 and J usage is TRBJ2-1, with 7 nucleotides matching TRBD2. Trimming removed 4 bases from V and 6 bases from J; junction bases left unmatched: 12. Per germline, CDR1 LGHDT and CDR2 YNNKEL (reference sequence). CDR3 length: 16 residues. In DNA form, the CDR3 reads TGTGCCAGCAGCCCCATAGTGGCGGGGAGGGGCAATGAGCAGTTCTTC. Encoded protein: CASSPIVAGRGNEQFF.

This clonotype showed up many times. This chain connects TRBV20-1 to TRBJ2-5, with 10 positions matching TRBD2. Trimming at V came to 6 bases and at J to 3 bases, leaving 10 bases not matched to a gene. This CDR3 contains 15 residues. CDR1 and CDR2 from the germline V gene are DFQATT and SNEGSKA (reference sequence). CDR3 in amino acids: CSAPELAGLEETQYF. DNA for the CDR3: TGCAGTGCCCCGGAACTAGCGGGGTTAGAAGAGACCCAGTACTTC.

This clonotype has at least ten counts. V and J are TRBV7-8 and TRBJ2-4; D might be TRBD1 (5 bases). Germline V gene data show CDR1 as SGHVS and CDR2 as FQNEAQ. The CDR3 contains 14 residues. The germline V and J ends were trimmed by 4 bases and 8 bases, with 15 bases remaining between them. The CDR3 spells CASSSNWGLDIQYF. CDR3 nucleotides: TGTGCCAGCAGCTCAAACTGGGGCTTAGACATTCAGTACTTC.

This clonotype was observed at least ten times. The V and J genes are TRBV7-2 and TRBJ2-4, with TRBD2 identical over 10 bases. CDR3 size: 16 residues. The trim removed 4 bases at V and 6 bases at J, leaving 9 bases unmatched. CDR1 is SGHTA, CDR2 FQGNSA, per germline. As DNA, the CDR3 is TGTGCCAGCAGCTCCCTTAGCGGGAGGAGTGCAAACATTCAGTACTTC. This encodes CASSSLSGRSANIQYF.

V is TRBV20-1 and J is TRBJ2-1, with D perhaps matching TRBD2 (6 bases). The CDR3 extends over 15 amino acids. CDR1 and CDR2 (germline): DFQATT, SNEGSKA (reference sequence). Trimming removed 0 bases at V and 3 bases at J, with 12 bases between. The CDR3 protein is CSARDPARDYNEQFF. In DNA form, the CDR3 reads TGCAGTGCTAGAGATCCTGCGCGGGACTACAATGAGCAGTTCTTC.

This clonotype was recorded many times. The chain joins TRBV28 to TRBJ2-7; D remains ambiguous. The V gene lost 3 bases and the J gene lost 3 bases, with 3 bases spanning the gap. This CDR3 has 11 amino acids. Germline V lookup: CDR1 MDHEN, CDR2 SYDVKM. The chain's CDR3 is CASSLNYEQYF. Here the CDR3 DNA reads TGTGCCAGCAGTTTGAACTACGAGCAGTACTTC.

This clonotype was seen repeatedly, ten times or more. V usage is TRBV7-3 and J usage is TRBJ2-3; D not resolved. This CDR3 is built from 12 residues. Per the germline V gene, CDR1 is SGHTA and CDR2 is FQGTGA. V lost 5 bases and J lost 2, with 5 bases in between. For the CDR3, the DNA is TGTGCCAGCAGCGGAAACACAGATACGCAGTATTTT. It specifies CASSGNTDTQYF.

This clonotype has a count of ten or more. J is TRBJ2-7 and V is TRBV9; no firm D call. Germline CDR1 reads SGDLS; CDR2 reads YYNGEE. Deletions cut 0 bases from V and 5 bases from J, with 15 bases between. This CDR3 region has 15 residues. CDR3 nucleotides: TGTGCCAGCAGCGTAGAACCCAGTAACGTCCACGAGCAGTACTTC. It codes for CASSVEPSNVHEQYF.

This clonotype has ten or more counts. The chain employs TRBV20-1 and TRBJ2-7, with TRBD2 matching over 7 bases. The CDR3 loop spans 13 amino acids. V lost 5 bases, J lost 5 bases, and 9 bases stayed unmatched. Germline CDR1 DFQATT, CDR2 SNEGSKA (reference sequence). CDR3 loop: CSARTGLFDEQYF. In DNA, the CDR3 is TGCAGTGCTCGGACGGGACTATTCGACGAGCAGTACTTC.

This clonotype has at least ten counts. The chain couples TRBV11-3 to TRBJ2-1; D is possibly TRBD1 or TRBD2 (5 bases each). CDR3 length equals 15 residues. Looked up from germline, CDR1 is SGHNT and CDR2 is YENEEA. Deletions cut 8 bases from V and 9 bases from J, with 23 bases between. CDR3 bases: TGTGCCAGCTCAGCTTGGGGGACGGAGTTAGGTGAGCAGTTCTTC. Its protein product is CASSAWGTELGEQFF.